This TCR beta chain was sequenced in a study of cytomegalovirus exposure and HLA in healthy donors. At the level of the study: Ancestry clustering placed around 80% of roughly 400 genotyped donors in the Caucasian-associated cluster. Study results and limitations: With further analysis later on, most CMV-associated TCR beta chains appeared HLA-restricted. Most TCR beta V segments were productive about 87% or about 30% of the time in an earlier analysis.

The PCR employed 60 Vbeta primers together with 13 Jbeta primers. This table comes from immunoSEQ multiplex PCR, and its TCRdb copy is limited to in-frame clones, with some not included. The table records around 150,000 clones, around nine tenths of them present only once. Germline V gene sequence: CDR1 MDHEN, CDR2 SYDVKM. The CDR3 covers 12 residues. This clone was recorded once. Its cognate antigen is unknown. The junction does not match germline at one end; this may be a read error. The source of this sequence is a woman aged 30 to 39 in good health and CMV-seronegative. Sequenced: PBMCs. The V gene is TRBV28, the J gene TRBJ2-7; TRBD2 is a possible D gene (5 bases). As DNA, the CDR3 is TGTGCCAGCAGTTTACCTAGCTACGGGCAGTACTTC. The encoded protein is CASSLPSYGQYF.